A selection of T cell receptor beta chains follows, all from one sample in a study of Ad26.COV2.S vaccination and SARS-CoV-2 variants. Sequencing was performed with immunoSEQ multiplex PCR; in TCRdb, only in-frame clones are kept and a portion is missing. The table includes roughly 410,000 clones, around 82% detected once. Material: peripheral blood, obtained in a trial of Ad26.COV2.S vaccine versus placebo. The receptors stem from a person aged 18-60 years who received the Ad26.COV2.S COVID-19 vaccine or a placebo. CDR3s include the opening cysteine and the closing phenylalanine or tryptophan. The order of the fields is clone size, J gene, V gene, D gene, CDR3 DNA, CDR3 protein. The D gene is left open where the match is weak. Some rows have no size entry. The others give once, few or many, or a class for an expanded clone.

NA TRBJ2-7 TRBV6-5 NA TGTGCCAGCAGCCCGGTAGGACCGAGCTCCTACGAGCAGTACTTC CASSPVGPSSYEQYF
NA TRBJ2-1 TRBV5-4 NA TGTGCCAGCAGCTCCCCAGGCAATGAGCAGTTCTTC CASSSPGNEQFF
NA TRBJ1-3 TRBV7-9 NA TGTGCCAGCAGCTACTTCCCCCGAGTGATTGCTGGAAACACCATATATTTT CASSYFPRVIAGNTIYF
NA TRBJ2-1 TRBV3-1/TRBV3-2 NA TGTGCCAGCAGCCAACGACTGGGGGGTCGGGCGTACAATGAGCAGTTCTTC CASSQRLGGRAYNEQFF
once TRBJ1-2 TRBV28 NA TGTGCCAGCAGTTTAGAGCTGGGGATCGGTGGCTACACCTTC CASSLELGIGGYTF
NA TRBJ1-1 TRBV20-1 NA TGCAGTTGTGGTGACACTGAAGCTTTCTTT CSCGDTEAFF
NA TRBJ2-7 TRBV2 TRBD2 TGTGCCAGCAGTGTAGGGGGTCTAGCGGGAGGGCGGCACGAGCAGTACTTC CASSVGGLAGGRHEQYF
once TRBJ2-7 TRBV6-5 TRBD1 TGTGCCAGCAGGGGGCTGTCTACAGGGGGCCGCGAGCAGTACTTC CASRGLSTGGREQYF
NA TRBJ2-3 TRBV6-6 NA TGTGCCAGCAGTTACTCGGATGCTGCGGAGGGGTATTTT CASSYSDAAEGYF
NA TRBJ2-2 TRBV5-4 NA TGTGCCAGCAGCTTGGGGGAGCGGGTATACACCGGGGAGCTGTTTTTT CASSLGERVYTGELFF
NA TRBJ2-7 TRBV19 NA TGTGCCAGTAGTATCGGCGGTGGGGGCTACGAGCAGTACTTC CASSIGGGGYEQYF
once TRBJ1-1 TRBV3-1/TRBV3-2 NA TGTGCCAGCAGCCGCTCGAACACTGAAGCTTTCTTT CASSRSNTEAFF
NA TRBJ2-1 TRBV5-1 NA TGCGCCAGCAGCTTGGTGATCCTGGGAAACTCCAACAATGAGCAGTTCTTC CASSLVILGNSNNEQFF
once TRBJ1-1 TRBV16 NA TGTGCCAGCAGCCACGTGATCACTGAAGCTTTCTTT CASSHVITEAFF
NA TRBJ1-2 TRBV6-5 TRBD1 TGTGCCAGCAGTTACTCGAACACAGGGGGTGGCTACACCTTC CASSYSNTGGGYTF
once TRBJ1-1 TRBV7-8 NA TGTGCCAGCAGCTTAGAGCTGGGATCCACTGAAGCTTTCTTT CASSLELGSTEAFF
once TRBJ2-1 TRBV12-5 NA TGTGCTAGTGGCCCGACACTTGGGAATGAGCAGTTCTTC CASGPTLGNEQFF
few TRBJ1-1 TRBV20-1 NA TGCAGTGCTAGGGGCCTTGAAATAGCTTTCTTT CSARGLEIAFF
NA TRBJ1-2 TRBV19 TRBD1 TGTGCCAGTAGTATAGATGACTACAGGGGACCTGGCTACACCTTC CASSIDDYRGPGYTF
once TRBJ2-5 TRBV11-2 TRBD1 TGTGCCAGCAGCTTTATCTTGGACAGGGTTGAGACCCAGTACTTC CASSFILDRVETQYF
NA TRBJ1-1 TRBV7-9 NA TGTGCCACGACGGTATCAGGGTACGACACTGAAGCTTTCTTT CATTVSGYDTEAFF
NA TRBJ2-5 TRBV4-3 NA TGCGCCAGCAGCCAAAGGGGGGGGTACCAAGAGACCCAGTACTTC CASSQRGGYQETQYF
NA TRBJ1-5 TRBV19 NA TGTGCCACCCAACAGATCTATAACAATCAGCCCCAGCATTTT CATQQIYNNQPQHF
NA TRBJ2-7 TRBV25-1 NA TGTGCCAGCTCTACCGGCACTCTACCGTCCTACGAGCAGTACTTC CASSTGTLPSYEQYF
NA TRBJ2-5 TRBV9 TRBD1 TGTGCCAGCAGCGGGACAGGGTGGTATGAGACCCAGTACTTC CASSGTGWYETQYF
NA TRBJ1-1 TRBV11-2 NA TGTGCCAGCACCAACCTAAACGAAGAAGCTTTCTTT CASTNLNEEAFF
once TRBJ1-6 TRBV4-2 NA TGTGCCAGCAGCCCAGGGGATAATAATTCACCCCTCCACTTT CASSPGDNNSPLHF
NA TRBJ2-2 TRBV5-1 TRBD1 TGCGCCAGCAGCCACGACAGGGGCCCCACCGGGGAGCTGTTTTTT CASSHDRGPTGELFF
NA TRBJ2-7 TRBV5-4 TRBD2 TGTGCCACCACGGCGGGCGGGAGGGCCGTGGAAGAGCAGTACTTC CATTAGGRAVEEQYF
NA TRBJ2-7 TRBV25-1 NA TGTGCCAGCGAGGACTATACCTACGAGCAGTACTTC CASEDYTYEQYF
NA TRBJ2-5 TRBV9 NA TGTGCCAGCAGCGTAGGAAGTACCGGGACGCAAGAGACCCAGTACTTC CASSVGSTGTQETQYF
many TRBJ1-2 TRBV3-1/TRBV3-2 NA TGTGCCAGCAGCCAAGCGGGATTGGGGGGCTACACCTTC CASSQAGLGGYTF
NA TRBJ2-1 TRBV7-3 TRBD2 TGTGCCAGCAGCTTAACGCTTAGGGCACTAGCGGGGGATCACTCCTCCTACAATGAGCAGTTCTTC CASSLTLRALAGDHSSYNEQFF
NA TRBJ1-6 TRBV7-9 NA TGTGCCAGCAGCTTAGTAGCTTGGGAGGGACCAGATCAGGCCCTCCACTTT CASSLVAWEGPDQALHF
once TRBJ2-6 TRBV19 NA TGTGCCAGTAGTATGAGGGGGTCTGGGGCCAACGTCCTGACTTTC CASSMRGSGANVLTF
NA TRBJ1-1 TRBV3-1/TRBV3-2 NA TGTGCCAGCAGCCAACGGGGACAAGGGACTGAAGCTTTCTTT CASSQRGQGTEAFF
NA TRBJ2-7 TRBV5-6 NA TGTGCCAGCAGCTTAGGGGCACGGGGTCACGAGCAGTACTTC CASSLGARGHEQYF
once TRBJ2-1 TRBV24-1 TRBD1 TGTGCCACCAGTGGAACTTCCGGGACAGGGGTTGAGCAGTTCTTC CATSGTSGTGVEQFF
NA TRBJ2-7 TRBV30 NA TGTGCCTGGACCCCCGCACAGGGGAGGGAAGAGCAGTACTTC CAWTPAQGREEQYF
NA TRBJ1-2 TRBV18 NA TGTGCCAGCTCACCAGGACCCTATGGCTACACCTTC CASSPGPYGYTF
NA TRBJ2-4 TRBV5-1 NA TGCGCCAGCAGTCCTCTAATAGCCAAAAACATTCAGTACTTC CASSPLIAKNIQYF
NA TRBJ1-6 TRBV9 NA TGTGCCAGCAGCGTAGCCCGTTTTAATTCACCCCTCCACTTT CASSVARFNSPLHF
NA TRBJ2-7 TRBV4-2 NA TGTGCCAGCAGCCAAGGGTACCGGGACACGACCTACGAGCAGTACTTC CASSQGYRDTTYEQYF
NA TRBJ2-1 TRBV4-1 NA TGCGCCAGCAGCCAAGATCACAGCGTGAGGGAGTTCTTC CASSQDHSVREFF
NA TRBJ2-3 TRBV5-1 NA TGCGCCAGCAGCCCCGGACTTGGTTGGGGCACAGATACGCAGTATTTT CASSPGLGWGTDTQYF
few TRBJ1-1 TRBV18 TRBD1 TGTGCCAGCTCACCACAAGGGACAGGAGGAACTGAAGCTTTCTTT CASSPQGTGGTEAFF